Here is one T cell receptor (beta chain) with its context. Template material for amplifying TCR beta CDR3 regions consisted of RNA transcripts. During a first-round RT-PCR of the TCR CDR3, the HTBI primer set was used. Via MiXCR, TCRdb re-called the multiplex PCR reads, giving one row per CDR3 protein. The sample yields approximately 400,000 distinct CDR3 sequences, over 12% seen once. This sample was included in a study of T cells in Graves' hyperthyroidism and ophthalmopathy. The germline V gene encodes CDR1 SEHNR and CDR2 FQNEAQ (reference sequence). V was cut by 6 bases and J by 1 base, with 13 bases left in between. This CDR3 has 15 amino acids.

The sequenced material came from blood. The TCR originated in a man aged 45-65 years with Graves' ophthalmopathy. This chain uses TRBV7-9 with TRBJ1-3; the D gene is possibly TRBD1 (6 bases). The DNA of the CDR3 is TGTGCCAGCAGTCTTAACAGGGAATCTGGAAACACCATATATTTT. Its protein is CASSLNRESGNTIYF.